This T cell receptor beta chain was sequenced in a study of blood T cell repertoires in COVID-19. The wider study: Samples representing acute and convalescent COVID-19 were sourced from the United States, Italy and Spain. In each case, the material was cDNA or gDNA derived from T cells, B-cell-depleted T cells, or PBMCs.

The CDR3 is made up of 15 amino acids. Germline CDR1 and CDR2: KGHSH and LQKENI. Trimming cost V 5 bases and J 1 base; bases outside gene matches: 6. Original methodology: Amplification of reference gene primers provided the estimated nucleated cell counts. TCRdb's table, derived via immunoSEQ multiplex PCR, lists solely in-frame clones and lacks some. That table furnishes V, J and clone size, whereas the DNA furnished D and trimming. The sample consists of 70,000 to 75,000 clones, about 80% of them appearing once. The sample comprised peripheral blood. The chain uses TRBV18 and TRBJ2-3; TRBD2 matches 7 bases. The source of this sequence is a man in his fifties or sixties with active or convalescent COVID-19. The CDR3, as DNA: TGTGCCAGCTCATTCGGACTAGGGGGCACAGATACGCAGTATTTT. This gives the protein CASSFGLGGTDTQYF.